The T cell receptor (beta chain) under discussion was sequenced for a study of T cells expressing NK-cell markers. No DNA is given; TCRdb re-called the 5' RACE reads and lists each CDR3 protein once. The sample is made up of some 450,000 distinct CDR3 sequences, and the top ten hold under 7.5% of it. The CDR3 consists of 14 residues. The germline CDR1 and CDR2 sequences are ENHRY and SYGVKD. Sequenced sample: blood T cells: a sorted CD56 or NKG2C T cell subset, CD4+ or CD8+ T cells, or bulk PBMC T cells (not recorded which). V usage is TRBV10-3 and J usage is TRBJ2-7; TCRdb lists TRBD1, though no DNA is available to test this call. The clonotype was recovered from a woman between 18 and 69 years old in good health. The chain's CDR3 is CAISGDRATYEQYF.